This is a list of T cell receptor beta chains from one sample in a study of T cell responses to AZD1222 COVID-19 vaccine. The assay was immunoSEQ multiplex PCR, and TCRdb's table has in-frame clones only and misses some. Of about 110,000 clones listed, approximately 86% are singletons. Sequencing was performed on peripheral blood, taken on day 0 of AZD1222 vaccination. The receptors shown here come from an adult in good health. CDR3s leave out the opening cysteine and the closing phenylalanine or tryptophan. The order of the fields is J gene, clone size, V gene, CDR3 protein. Expanded clones get a size class; other rows say once, few or many, or leave the size out.

J: TRBJ1-4; size: NA; V: TRBV9; CDR3: ASSPRPGPSEKLF
J: TRBJ2-5; size: NA; V: TRBV28; CDR3: ASSVAGTQETQY
J: TRBJ2-7; size: NA; V: TRBV1; CDR3: TSSRGAYEQY
J: TRBJ2-5; size: NA; V: TRBV6-2/TRBV6-3; CDR3: ASSYGAGGGNQETQY
J: TRBJ1-1; size: once; V: TRBV10-3; CDR3: AISREETNTEAF
J: TRBJ1-2; size: NA; V: TRBV11-2; CDR3: ASSSGQGRGYGYT
J: TRBJ1-5; size: few; V: TRBV19; CDR3: ASSVDRGGNQPQH
J: TRBJ2-3; size: NA; V: TRBV12-3/TRBV12-4; CDR3: ASSFRGADTQY
J: TRBJ1-6; size: once; V: TRBV28; CDR3: ASRGGGANNSPLH
J: TRBJ2-1; size: NA; V: TRBV7-9; CDR3: ASSLSGTSGGSSYNEQF
J: TRBJ1-6; size: NA; V: TRBV7-9; CDR3: ASSSSLGSYNSPLH
J: TRBJ1-4; size: NA; V: TRBV14; CDR3: ASSQYSPMEKLF
J: TRBJ2-5; size: NA; V: TRBV5-1; CDR3: ASSPNGGETQY
J: TRBJ1-3; size: NA; V: TRBV5-3; CDR3: ATEVSGNTIY
J: TRBJ1-1; size: NA; V: TRBV29-1; CDR3: SLSLDRTFGAF
J: TRBJ2-5; size: NA; V: TRBV18; CDR3: ASSPRQGQETQY
J: TRBJ1-2; size: NA; V: TRBV4-2; CDR3: ASSQEVGIGQGSNGYT
J: TRBJ1-4; size: NA; V: TRBV5-3; CDR3: ARSRGPPKGSEKLF
J: TRBJ1-3; size: NA; V: TRBV6-5; CDR3: ASSYGPSPGNTIY
J: TRBJ1-2; size: NA; V: TRBV24-1; CDR3: ATSDTGVIGYT
J: TRBJ2-4; size: NA; V: TRBV29-1; CDR3: SSYLIQY
J: TRBJ1-5; size: NA; V: TRBV2; CDR3: ASSRDGNQPQH
J: TRBJ2-2; size: NA; V: TRBV19; CDR3: ASRPGRASGLAGAAGTGELF